These T cell receptor beta chains were read from a single sample in a study of chemoradiotherapy in HPV16-positive cancers. TCRdb keeps only in-frame clones here, not all; method: immunoSEQ multiplex PCR. The table lists approximately 52,000 clones, roughly 90% of them singletons, with around 3.5% in the top ten. The material was blood, obtained from a patient who underwent chemoradiotherapy. These receptors all stem from a human donor with HPV-associated anogenital cancer. Both conserved end residues are part of each CDR3. Fields, in order: D gene, J gene, V gene, clone size, CDR3 protein, CDR3 DNA. A D gene is named only where the DNA matches it firmly. Rows give clone size only sometimes, using once, few, many, or a class for an expanded clone.

. | TRBJ2-7 | TRBV11-1 | medium-sized | CASSPSSSYEQYF | TGTGCCAGCAGCCCTTCTAGTTCCTACGAGCAGTACTTC
TRBD1 | TRBJ1-6 | TRBV19 | few | CASGTFRTGAYNSPLHF | TGTGCCAGTGGCACCTTTAGGACAGGGGCATATAATTCACCCCTCCACTTT
TRBD1 | TRBJ1-2 | TRBV15 | . | CATSARTGGFGYTF | TGTGCCACCAGCGCCCGGACAGGGGGCTTTGGCTACACCTTC
. | TRBJ2-6 | TRBV4-3 | . | CASSPQEAGANVLTF | TGCGCCAGCAGCCCCCAGGAGGCTGGGGCCAACGTCCTGACTTTC
. | TRBJ2-2 | TRBV4-1 | . | CASSQDPQANTGELFF | TGCGCCAGCAGCCAAGATCCGCAGGCGAACACCGGGGAGCTGTTTTTT
. | TRBJ1-1 | TRBV25-1 | . | CASSEEDGWNTEAFF | TGTGCCAGCAGTGAGGAGGACGGATGGAACACTGAAGCTTTCTTT
. | TRBJ1-4 | TRBV6-5 | . | CASSYSWALNEKLFF | TGTGCCAGCAGTTACTCGTGGGCACTTAATGAAAAACTGTTTTTT
. | TRBJ2-7 | TRBV18 | . | CASSPGAGYEQYF | TGTGCCAGCTCACCAGGGGCAGGGTACGAGCAGTACTTC
. | TRBJ2-3 | TRBV19 | . | CASSPAGRDTDTQYF | TGTGCCAGTAGTCCCGCGGGCCGAGACACAGATACGCAGTATTTT
TRBD1 | TRBJ1-2 | TRBV29-1 | . | CSDGTAYGYTF | TGCAGCGACGGGACAGCCTATGGCTACACCTTC
TRBD2 | TRBJ2-2 | TRBV7-7 | . | CASSLAAGPNTGELFF | TGTGCCAGCAGCTTAGCAGCGGGGCCGAACACCGGGGAGCTGTTTTTT
. | TRBJ2-1 | TRBV6-5 | . | CASKRPSVNNEQFF | TGTGCCAGCAAGAGGCCTAGCGTCAACAATGAGCAGTTCTTC
. | TRBJ1-2 | TRBV5-1 | . | CASSLETGWGRGYTF | TGCGCCAGCAGCTTGGAGACAGGCTGGGGGCGAGGCTACACCTTC
TRBD2 | TRBJ2-3 | TRBV6-4 | once | CASSALPPGLAGVVTQYF | TGTGCCAGCAGTGCCCTCCCTCCGGGACTAGCGGGAGTCGTTACGCAGTATTTT
TRBD2 | TRBJ2-2 | TRBV7-9 | . | CASSGLAGARTGELFF | TGTGCCAGCAGCGGACTAGCGGGAGCTCGGACCGGGGAGCTGTTTTTT